These 27 T cell receptor beta chains originate from one sample sequenced in a study of human T cells and chemical hapten exposure. Within the library, unique molecular identifiers were attached to each individual cDNA molecule. TCRdb used MiXCR to reprocess the reads, holding one entry per CDR3 protein. This table holds under 4,000 distinct CDR3 sequences, 45% to 50% found once. Treatment meaning: therapeutic diphenylcyclopropenone sensitization with weekly scalp DPC. Here the sequenced sample was whole blood, taken before DPC sensitization or 2, 6, or about 24 weeks after (not recorded which). These receptors were collected from an adult with alopecia areata. Some clones in this sample may be carry-over from other donors' samples. This table probably holds off-target reads from a library built for another chain.

This sequence joins TRBV9 and TRBJ2-5, with D perhaps matching TRBD2 (6 bases). Germline V gene data show CDR1 as SGDLS and CDR2 as YYNGEE. The V and J ends lost 2 bases and 2 bases respectively, with 7 bases between them. This CDR3 is built from 13 residues. The CDR3 reads CASSVRGQETQYF. For the CDR3, the DNA is TGTGCCAGCAGCGTTCGGGGGCAAGAGACCCAGTACTTC.

This clonotype occurred once. The chain couples TRBV6-5 to TRBJ1-2; D unresolved. This CDR3 spans 14 amino acids. Looked up from germline, CDR1 is MNHEY and CDR2 is SVGAGI. Trimming took off 0 bases at V and 0 bases at J, with 5 bases between the two ends. The CDR3 loop reads CASSYSKSNYGYTF. CDR3 coding DNA: TGTGCCAGCAGTTACTCGAAATCTAACTATGGCTACACCTTC.

J is TRBJ2-3 and V is TRBV20-1; D perhaps matches TRBD1 (6 bases). Germline-derived CDR1 and CDR2 are DFQATT and SNEGSKA (reference sequence). V was shortened by 5 bases and J by 4 bases, with 16 bases between the two germline ends. The CDR3 extends over 14 amino acids. The CDR3 loop is CSADSRGQSDTQYF. CDR3 DNA sequence: TGCAGTGCTGACAGCAGGGGACAATCAGATACGCAGTATTTT.

This chain uses TRBV6-5 with TRBJ2-2; the D gene is possibly TRBD1 (6 bases). Germline V gene data show CDR1 as MNHEY and CDR2 as SVGAGI. With 8 bases removed from V and 4 bases from J, the gap between germline ends came to 11 bases. The CDR3 runs to 13 residues. CDR3 sequence: CASRRGFTGELFF. As DNA, the CDR3 is TGTGCCAGCCGCAGGGGATTCACCGGGGAGCTGTTTTTT.

The gene calls are TRBV12-3 or TRBV12-4 and TRBJ2-1, with TRBD2 matching 9 bases. The CDR3 is 15 residues long. J gave up 0 bases and V 5 bases, and 2 bases lay outside the gene matches. DNA of the CDR3: TGTGCCAGCAGTCTACTAGCGGGCTCCTACAATGAGCAGTTCTTC. It encodes CASSLLAGSYNEQFF.

There are a few counts of this clonotype. V usage is TRBV12-5 and J usage is TRBJ2-7, with TRBD2 matching 8 bases. CDR1 and CDR2 from the germline V gene are LGHNT and FRNRAP. This CDR3 is 14 amino acids long. Here the CDR3 DNA reads TGTGCCTCCCGCGGAGCGGGGGCCTCCTACGAGCAGTACTTC. Translation: CASRGAGASYEQYF.

This chain joins TRBV18 and TRBJ2-7; 8 bases are a match to TRBD1. Germline V gene lookup returns CDR1 KGHSH and CDR2 LQKENI. The CDR3 is made up of 14 amino acids. J gave up 2 bases and V 6 bases, and 6 bases lay outside the gene matches. As DNA, the CDR3 is TGTGCCAGCTCCCCCGGACAGGGTCCCTACGAGCAGTACTTC. This translates into CASSPGQGPYEQYF.

This clonotype was detected a few times. The rearrangement uses TRBV7-9 and TRBJ1-3; D call uncertain. Trimming took off 5 bases at V and 3 bases at J, with 14 bases between the two ends. Germline loops: CDR1 SEHNR, CDR2 FQNEAQ (reference sequence). This CDR3 comprises 15 residues. The CDR3 is CASSQGRYFGNTIYF. The CDR3 DNA reads as TGTGCCAGCAGCCAAGGAAGGTACTTTGGAAACACCATATATTTT.

The CDR3 loop is CASKWAGNRETQYF. The DNA of the CDR3 is TGTGCCAGCAAGTGGGCAGGCAACAGGGAGACCCAGTACTTC. This chain joins TRBV6-2 or TRBV6-3 and TRBJ2-5, with D maybe TRBD1 (5 bases). The CDR3 extends over 14 amino acids. Germline V gene data show CDR1 as MNHEY and CDR2 as SVGEGT. Between the trimmed V and J ends, which lost 7 bases and 5 bases, there was a span of 17 bases.

This chain uses TRBV2 with TRBJ2-2, with a possible D match to TRBD2 (6 bases). CDR3 length: 15 amino acids. With 6 bases removed from V and 7 bases from J, the gap between germline ends came to 18 bases. Germline loops: CDR1 SNHLY, CDR2 FYNNEI. CDR3 DNA sequence: TGTGCCAGCAGGCGGGACGCCGTTCCAGGCGGGGAGCTGTTTTTT. Translating it yields CASRRDAVPGGELFF. Full variable domain (remainder filled in from reference TRBV2 and TRBJ2-2): EPEVTQTPSHQVTQMGQEVILRCVPISNHLYFYWYRQILGQKVEFLVSFYNNEISEKSEIFDDQFSVERPDGSNFTLKIRSTKLEDSAMYFCASRRDAVPGGELFFGEGSRLTVL.

V is TRBV18 and J is TRBJ1-5, with 12 bases fitting TRBD1. CDR1 and CDR2 from the germline V gene are KGHSH and LQKENI. The CDR3 is made up of 16 amino acids. The J segment lost 1 base and the V segment lost 3 bases, leaving 1 base of the junction unmatched. The CDR3 bases are TGTGCCAGCTCACCGGGACAGGGGGCGAGCAATCAGCCCCAGCATTTT. It specifies CASSPGQGASNQPQHF.

This chain connects TRBV20-1 to TRBJ1-1; perhaps TRBD1 as D (5 bases). Looked up from germline, CDR1 is DFQATT and CDR2 is SNEGSKA (reference sequence). The length of the CDR3 is 13 residues. Trimming left V 5 bases short and J 1 base short, with 11 bases between. Here the CDR3 reads CSALRQRNTEAFF. The CDR3 DNA is TGCAGTGCTCTCCGACAGCGGAACACTGAAGCTTTCTTT.

The chain is built from TRBV7-9 and TRBJ2-4, with no clear D. This CDR3 is built from 16 residues. Per germline, CDR1 SEHNR and CDR2 FQNEAQ (reference sequence). The germline V and J ends were trimmed by 2 bases and 0 bases, with 11 bases remaining between them. The chain's CDR3 is CASSLYPELAKNIQYF. In DNA, the CDR3 is TGTGCCAGCAGCTTATATCCCGAGCTAGCCAAAAACATTCAGTACTTC.

This clonotype was counted only a few times. The chain joins TRBV5-1 to TRBJ2-1; 11 nucleotides agree with TRBD2. This CDR3 has 16 residues. Trimming cost V 5 bases and J 4 bases; bases outside gene matches: 8. Per the germline V gene, CDR1 is SGHRS and CDR2 is YFSETQ. The CDR3 DNA follows: TGCGCCAGCAGGCTCACTAGCGGGGGACCTTACAATGAGCAGTTCTTC. This translates into CASRLTSGGPYNEQFF.

This clonotype occurred once. The chain combines TRBV20-1 with TRBJ2-1; D possibly uses TRBD1 or TRBD2 (6 bases each). The CDR3 covers 14 residues. The germline V gene encodes CDR1 DFQATT and CDR2 SNEGSKA (reference sequence). The CDR3 nucleotides are TGCAGGGCCGGGGGCCCCTCTAACGACAATGAGCAGTTCTTC. Protein sequence: CRAGGPSNDNEQFF.

The V gene is TRBV4-2, the J gene TRBJ2-7; D unclear. CDR1 and CDR2 from the germline V gene are LGHNA and YNFKEQ. V was trimmed by 0 bases and J by 0 bases, leaving 3 bases between them. The CDR3 extends over 13 amino acids. CDR3: CASSQDHSYEQYF. CDR3 bases: TGTGCCAGCAGCCAAGACCACTCCTACGAGCAGTACTTC.

This chain connects TRBV7-6 to TRBJ2-5; D could derive from TRBD1 or TRBD2 (5 bases each). CDR1 SGHVS and CDR2 FNYEAQ come from the germline V gene. V lost 1 base to trimming and J lost 5 bases, with 17 bases between them. This CDR3 contains 16 residues. CDR3: CASSLVGTSGMETQYF. The CDR3 DNA follows: TGTGCCAGCAGCTTAGTGGGGACCTCAGGGATGGAGACCCAGTACTTC.

The V gene is TRBV2, the J gene TRBJ2-7, with D tentatively TRBD1 (5 bases). CDR1 is SNHLY, CDR2 FYNNEI, per germline. The V end was cut by 6 bases, the J end by 3 bases, with 9 bases between. CDR3 length equals 12 residues. The CDR3 DNA reads as TGTGCCAGCAGAGGCAGGGACTACGAGCAGTACTTC. It is translated as CASRGRDYEQYF.

The chain is built from TRBV12-3 or TRBV12-4 and TRBJ2-5, with D possibly called TRBD1 or TRBD2 (6 bases each). The CDR3 length is 14 residues. V gave up 2 bases and J gave up 4 bases, with 11 bases separating them. Written as DNA, the CDR3 is TGTGCCAGCAGTTTAACAGGGACTGGAGAGACCCAGTACTTC. The encoded protein is CASSLTGTGETQYF.

The rearrangement uses TRBV27 and TRBJ2-2; D unclear. This CDR3 is built from 17 residues. V lost 5 bases and J 6 bases, leaving 22 bases between the germline ends. Germline-derived CDR1 and CDR2 are MNHEY and SMNVEV (reference sequence). CDR3 sequence: CASSPRPAIGISGELFF. The CDR3 region has the DNA TGTGCCAGCAGTCCCCGCCCCGCAATTGGGATTTCCGGGGAGCTGTTTTTT.

This chain connects TRBV12-3 or TRBV12-4 to TRBJ2-1; D is possibly TRBD1 (6 bases). CDR3 length: 16 residues. V was clipped by 5 bases and J by 7 bases, with 21 bases between them. CDR3 bases: TGTGCCAGCAGTCCCCTGGACAGATCTACACGGAATGAGCAGTTCTTC. Encoded protein: CASSPLDRSTRNEQFF.

V gene TRBV10-3 combines with J gene TRBJ2-7; D may be TRBD2 (5 bases). The CDR3 contains 17 residues. Trimming shortened V by 3 bases and J by 2 bases, and 20 bases separated the two germline ends. Looked up from germline, CDR1 is ENHRY and CDR2 is SYGVKD. The CDR3 nucleotides read TGTGCCATCAGTGAATTAGGATCGGGGTTGTCCACCTACGAGCAGTACTTC. Protein: CAISELGSGLSTYEQYF.

The rearrangement links TRBV19 to TRBJ2-7; 9 positions agree with TRBD1. Germline assignment: CDR1 LNHDA and CDR2 SQIVND (reference sequence). The CDR3 extends over 16 amino acids. J was trimmed by 0 bases and V by 5 bases; bases with no gene match: 8. The CDR3 DNA sequence: TGTGCCAGTAGTCCGGGACAGGGTCTGGGCTCCTACGAGCAGTACTTC. As protein: CASSPGQGLGSYEQYF. Using reference TRBV19 and TRBJ2-7 for the parts outside the CDR3, the full variable domain is DGGITQSPKYLFRKEGQNVTLSCEQNLNHDAMYWYRQDPGQGLRLIYYSQIVNDFQKGDIAEGYSVSREKKESFPLTVTSAQKNPTAFYLCASSPGQGLGSYEQYFGPGTRLTVT.

For the CDR3, the DNA is TGTGCCAGCAGTTACTATGGGGGTCTAGGTTTTGATGAGACCCAGTACTTC. This translates into CASSYYGGLGFDETQYF. V usage is TRBV6-5 and J usage is TRBJ2-5; D may be TRBD1 or TRBD2 (5 bases each). The CDR3 is 17 residues long. Germline-derived CDR1 and CDR2 are MNHEY and SVGAGI. Trimming cost V 1 base and J 5 bases, with 20 bases left between them.

This clonotype showed up just a few times. The rearrangement links TRBV18 to TRBJ2-7, with D possibly TRBD2 on 6 matching bases. This CDR3 contains 14 residues. The germline CDR1 and CDR2 sequences are KGHSH and LQKENI. Deletions cut 0 bases from V and 3 bases from J, with 9 bases between. CDR3 in amino acids: CASSPPGLVYEQYF. In nucleotides, the CDR3 is TGTGCCAGCTCACCACCGGGACTTGTCTACGAGCAGTACTTC.

The sample holds a few counts of this clonotype. J is TRBJ2-3 and V is TRBV7-2; D perhaps matches TRBD1 (6 bases). Germline lookup yields CDR1 SGHTA and CDR2 FQGNSA. The CDR3 length is 16 residues. V shed 2 bases and J shed 6 bases, with 18 bases lying between them. The CDR3 region has the DNA TGTGCCAGCAGCTTAACGGTCCGGCGTAGGGGGGATACGCAGTATTTT. Encoded protein: CASSLTVRRRGDTQYF.

CDR3 sequence reads: CASSAQGLGSYEQYF. In DNA form, the CDR3 reads TGTGCCAGCAGTGCGCAGGGATTGGGTTCCTACGAGCAGTACTTC. The chain uses TRBV2 and TRBJ2-7, with D possibly matching TRBD1 (5 bases). The germline gives CDR1 SNHLY, CDR2 FYNNEI. This CDR3 comprises 15 residues. Trimming removed 4 bases at V and 1 base at J, with 14 bases between.